Reported below is one T cell receptor (beta chain). The entry originates in a study of blood T cell repertoires in COVID-19. Study context: COVID-19 samples collected from the United States, Italy and Spain covered acute and convalescent phases. Sample material is recorded as cDNA or gDNA derived from T cells, B-cell-depleted T cells, or PBMCs.

Germline CDR1 reads LNHDA; CDR2 reads SQIVND (reference sequence). CDR3 length: 11 residues. As handled by the study authors: Reference gene primers were amplified, and this amplification served to estimate nucleated cell counts. Assay: immunoSEQ multiplex PCR; the TCRdb copy retains only in-frame clones and omits some. V and J calls and clone size are as listed in that table; D and trimming were resolved from the DNA. The table lists about 150,000 clones, roughly 80% of them singletons. The clonotype originates from a woman of 80 years or more with acute or convalescent COVID-19. The chain combines TRBV19 with TRBJ1-3, with a weak D call TRBD1 (5 bases). The sample consisted of peripheral blood. The CDR3 DNA follows: TGTGGTGCAGGGACTGGAAACACCATATATTTT. This codes for CGAGTGNTIYF.